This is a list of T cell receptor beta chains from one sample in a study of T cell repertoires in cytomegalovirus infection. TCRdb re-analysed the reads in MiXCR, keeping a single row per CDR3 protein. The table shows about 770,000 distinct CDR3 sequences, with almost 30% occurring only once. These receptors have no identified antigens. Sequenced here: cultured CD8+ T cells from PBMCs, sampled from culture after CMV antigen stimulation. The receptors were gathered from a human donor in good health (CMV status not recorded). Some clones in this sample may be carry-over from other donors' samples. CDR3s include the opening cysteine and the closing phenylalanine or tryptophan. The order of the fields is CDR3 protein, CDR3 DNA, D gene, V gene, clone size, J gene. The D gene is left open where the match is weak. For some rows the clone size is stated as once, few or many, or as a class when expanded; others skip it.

CASSQGLAGNQPQHF | TGCGCCAGCAGCCAGGGTCTTGCGGGCAATCAGCCCCAGCATTTT | - | TRBV4-1 | few | TRBJ1-5
CASSYGETQQFF | TGTGCCAGCAGTTACGGCGAGACCCAGCAGTTCTTC | - | TRBV6-2/TRBV6-3 | many | TRBJ2-1
CSVEDRQGKLFF | TGCAGCGTTGAGGACAGGCAGGGAAAACTGTTTTTT | TRBD1 | TRBV29-1 | few | TRBJ1-4
CASSAPLNYGYTF | TGTGCCAGCAGCGCTCCCCTTAACTATGGCTACACCTTC | - | TRBV9 | few | TRBJ1-2
CAISAVGIRAVNTEAFF | TGTGCCATCAGTGCGGTGGGCATCAGGGCGGTGAACACTGAAGCTTTCTTT | - | TRBV10-3 | few | TRBJ1-1
CASSDGTSSYNEQFF | TGTGCCAGCAGCGACGGGACTAGCTCCTACAATGAGCAGTTCTTC | TRBD2 | TRBV7-2 | many | TRBJ2-1
CASSHSDRAEQPQHF | TGTGCCAGCAGCCACTCGGACAGGGCAGAGCAGCCCCAGCATTTT | TRBD1 | TRBV3-1 | - | TRBJ1-5
CASSYFSGSTEAFF | TGTGCCAGCAGTTACTTTTCGGGGAGCACTGAAGCTTTCTTT | - | TRBV6-5 | - | TRBJ1-1
CASSPHRDSPLHF | TGTGCCAGCAGTCCTCATCGGGATTCACCCCTCCACTTT | - | TRBV27 | few | TRBJ1-6
CASSPSRTSGGDTQYF | TGTGCCAGCAGTCCAAGCCGTACTAGCGGGGGTGATACGCAGTATTTT | TRBD2 | TRBV6-6 | - | TRBJ2-3
CASSSGQGINQPQHF | TGTGCCAGCAGCTCAGGACAGGGCATCAATCAGCCCCAGCATTTT | TRBD1 | TRBV7-6 | - | TRBJ1-5
CASGGGGGTEAFF | TGTGCCAGCGGCGGAGGGGGTGGTACTGAAGCTTTCTTT | - | TRBV9 | few | TRBJ1-1
CASSLIWTGNNEQFF | TGTGCCAGCAGTCTAATATGGACAGGGAATAATGAGCAGTTCTTC | TRBD1 | TRBV27 | few | TRBJ2-1
CASSQPERGSTDTQYF | TGCGCCAGCAGCCAACCTGAGCGGGGGAGCACAGATACGCAGTATTTT | TRBD2 | TRBV4-1 | few | TRBJ2-3
CASREQHNEQFF | TGTGCCAGCAGAGAACAGCACAATGAGCAGTTCTTC | - | TRBV6-1 | - | TRBJ2-1
CASRDRAAYNSPLHF | TGTGCCAGCAGGGATAGGGCAGCCTATAATTCACCCCTCCACTTT | - | TRBV12-3/TRBV12-4 | few | TRBJ1-6
CASRKGAGGPYYNEQFF | TGTGCCAGCCGAAAAGGAGCGGGGGGTCCATACTACAATGAGCAGTTCTTC | TRBD2 | TRBV25-1 | - | TRBJ2-1
CSARDPGRSKNYEQYF | TGCAGTGCTAGAGATCCGGGACGGAGTAAAAACTACGAGCAGTACTTC | - | TRBV20-1 | few | TRBJ2-7
CASSFDALEGNTIYF | TGTGCCAGCAGCTTTGATGCCCTAGAAGGAAACACCATATATTTT | - | TRBV7-6 | few | TRBJ1-3
CASLGLPLRRDTEAFF | TGTGCCAGCCTGGGACTCCCTCTTCGTCGGGACACTGAAGCTTTCTTT | - | TRBV6-6 | once | TRBJ1-1
CASSSGSGANVLTF | TGTGCCAGCAGCTCAGGGTCCGGGGCCAACGTCCTGACTTTC | - | TRBV27 | many | TRBJ2-6
CASSQGPGGYNEQFF | TGTGCCAGCAGCCAAGGGCCAGGGGGCTACAATGAGCAGTTCTTC | TRBD1 | TRBV14 | many | TRBJ2-1
CASTTQGISIAETQYF | TGCGCCAGCACCACGCAGGGGATCTCAATCGCGGAGACCCAGTACTTC | - | TRBV5-1 | - | TRBJ2-5
CASSSLHEAFF | TGTGCCAGCAGCTCACTCCATGAAGCTTTCTTT | - | TRBV7-9 | - | TRBJ1-1
CASSSRQGLDEKLFF | TGTGCCAGCAGTTCCCGACAGGGATTGGATGAAAAACTGTTTTTT | TRBD1 | TRBV12-3/TRBV12-4 | - | TRBJ1-4
CASSLTGTGKDQPQHF | TGTGCCAGCAGTTTAACCGGGACAGGGAAAGATCAGCCCCAGCATTTT | TRBD1 | TRBV12-3/TRBV12-4 | many | TRBJ1-5
CASSHQGFQPAFF | TGTGCCAGCAGCCACCAGGGCTTCCAACCGGCTTTCTTT | - | TRBV5-5 | - | TRBJ1-1
CASSLLGQGSNYGYTF | TGTGCCAGCAGTTTACTGGGACAGGGGTCCAACTATGGCTACACCTTC | TRBD1 | TRBV12-3/TRBV12-4 | many | TRBJ1-2